Each of the 19 T cell receptor beta chains below was sequenced from the same sample in a study of cytomegalovirus exposure and HLA in healthy donors. Only in-frame clones appear in the TCRdb table, and some are missing; sequencing was by immunoSEQ multiplex PCR. Among 110,000 to 150,000 clones listed, approximately 94% were seen once. Sequencing was done on a sample of PBMCs. Receptors originate from a man younger than 30 in good health and CMV-seropositive.

This rearrangement joins TRBV5-1 to TRBJ1-1, with D possibly matching TRBD1 (6 bases). This CDR3 has 15 residues. Germline V gene sequence: CDR1 SGHRS, CDR2 YFSETQ. Trimming left V 1 base short and J 5 bases short, with 15 bases between. The CDR3 DNA reads as TGCGCCAGCAGCTTGTCAGGGGTTATAGGGACTGAAGCTTTCTTT. This encodes CASSLSGVIGTEAFF.

The chain is built from TRBV6-4 and TRBJ2-1, with 7 positions matching TRBD1. There are 15 residues in the CDR3. Germline CDR1 MRHNA, CDR2 SNTAGT. Losses at the gene ends were 3 bases for V and 8 bases for J; bases not matched to a gene: 10. The CDR3 here is CASSDRGGDLDEQFF. CDR3 DNA sequence: TGTGCCAGCAGTGATCGAGGGGGCGATTTGGATGAGCAGTTCTTC.

V usage is TRBV7-6 and J usage is TRBJ2-7; D is unresolved. The V end was cut by 0 bases, the J end by 3 bases, with 6 bases between. Germline lookup yields CDR1 SGHVS and CDR2 FNYEAQ. The CDR3 consists of 13 residues. CDR3 sequence: CASSLASDYEQYF. CDR3 nucleotides: TGTGCCAGCAGCTTAGCGTCAGACTACGAGCAGTACTTC.

The chain joins TRBV7-9 to TRBJ2-7; the D gene is possibly TRBD1 (5 bases). Between the trimmed V and J ends, which lost 4 bases and 2 bases, there was a span of 9 bases. The germline V gene encodes CDR1 SEHNR and CDR2 FQNEAQ (reference sequence). This CDR3 has 13 amino acids. The CDR3 DNA reads TGTGCCAGCAGCTCGGAAGGGGCCTACGAGCAGTACTTC. It codes for CASSSEGAYEQYF.

The chain employs TRBV5-1 and TRBJ2-1, with TRBD2 matching 16 bases. The germline V gene has CDR1 SGHRS and CDR2 YFSETQ. Trimming cost V 4 bases and J 8 bases; bases outside gene matches: 6. There are 16 residues in the CDR3. This CDR3 is CASSEGLAGGEDEQFF. CDR3 in DNA: TGCGCCAGCAGCGAGGGACTAGCGGGAGGGGAAGATGAGCAGTTCTTC.

J is TRBJ2-2 and V is TRBV29-1, with TRBD2 matching over 14 bases. V shed 7 bases, J shed 5 bases, and the junction held 15 bases outside the gene matches. Looked up from germline, CDR1 is SQVTM and CDR2 is ANQGSEA. The CDR3 is made up of 18 amino acids. CDR3 bases: TGCAGCGCTAACCGCCCCGGACTAGCGGGAGGCCGGACCGGGGAGCTGTTTTTT. Translated, it gives CSANRPGLAGGRTGELFF.

The V and J genes are TRBV9 and TRBJ1-4; weak D call: TRBD1 (6 bases). The CDR3 is made up of 15 amino acids. V lost 3 bases, J lost 6 bases, and 15 bases lay in between. Germline assignment: CDR1 SGDLS and CDR2 YYNGEE. The CDR3 here is CASSAFGTLDEKLFF. The CDR3 DNA reads as TGTGCCAGCAGCGCGTTCGGGACATTAGATGAAAAACTGTTTTTT.

The gene calls are TRBV7-2 and TRBJ2-3, with 7 nucleotides matching TRBD2. The germline CDR1 and CDR2 sequences are SGHTA and FQGNSA. V was pared by 2 bases and J by 5 bases, with 7 bases of the junction left unmatched. This CDR3 region has 15 residues. This CDR3 is CASSLYFGGGDTQYF. The CDR3 DNA is TGTGCCAGCAGCTTATATTTTGGGGGGGGAGATACGCAGTATTTT.

This rearrangement joins TRBV5-1 to TRBJ1-2, with TRBD1 as a possible D gene (6 bases). Germline V lookup: CDR1 SGHRS, CDR2 YFSETQ. V shed 0 bases and J shed 2 bases, with 11 bases lying between them. The CDR3 consists of 15 residues. As DNA, the CDR3 is TGCGCCAGCAGCTTGGCGCAGGGGACGAACTATGGCTACACCTTC. Protein product: CASSLAQGTNYGYTF.

The chain recombines TRBV30 with TRBJ2-3; D gene uncertain. The CDR3 runs to 13 residues. The V gene's germline CDR1 is GTSNPN and CDR2 SVGIG (reference sequence). Trimming cost V 0 bases and J 4 bases, with 8 bases left between them. Here the CDR3 DNA reads TGTGCCTGGAGTGTAATGTCCGCAGATACGCAGTATTTT. It codes for CAWSVMSADTQYF.

This clone came up a few times. The chain carries TRBV7-2 and TRBJ2-1; 8 bases map to TRBD1. Trimming removed 4 bases from V and 12 bases from J; junction bases left unmatched: 5. The CDR3 extends over 12 amino acids. Germline loops: CDR1 SGHTA, CDR2 FQGNSA. CDR3 in DNA: TGTGCCAGCAGCTCGCCAGGGGGCATGCAGTTCTTC. This encodes CASSSPGGMQFF.

The V gene is TRBV6-6, the J gene TRBJ1-2, with D unclear. There are 15 residues in the CDR3. CDR1 is MNHNY and CDR2 is SVGAGI in the germline V gene (reference sequence). V dropped 2 bases and J dropped 4 bases, with 14 bases sitting between them. The CDR3, as DNA: TGTGCCAGCAGTTACGGTCGGGGAGCCGCCTATGGCTACACCTTC. Translation: CASSYGRGAAYGYTF.

The rearrangement uses TRBV19 and TRBJ1-1; D unclear. There are 13 residues in the CDR3. Germline V CDR1 and CDR2: LNHDA, SQIVND (reference sequence). V dropped 6 bases and J dropped 1 base, with 9 bases sitting between them. The CDR3 sequence is CASRYRENTEAFF. For the CDR3, the DNA is TGTGCCAGTAGATACAGAGAGAACACTGAAGCTTTCTTT.

This rearrangement joins TRBV11-2 to TRBJ2-6; no reliable D call. CDR3 length: 16 residues. CDR1 SGHAT and CDR2 FQNNGV come from the germline V gene. V dropped 4 bases and J dropped 0 bases, with 10 bases sitting between them. The CDR3 sequence is CASSSNHGSGANVLTF. As DNA, the CDR3 is TGTGCCAGCAGCTCTAACCACGGCTCTGGGGCCAACGTCCTGACTTTC.

The chain employs TRBV4-1 and TRBJ1-5, with 7 bases that match TRBD1. Trimming removed 0 bases from V and 7 bases from J; junction bases left unmatched: 6. The V gene's germline CDR1 is MGHRA and CDR2 YSYEKL. CDR3 length equals 15 residues. CDR3 in DNA: TGCGCCAGCAGCCAAGACCGACAGGGCGGACAGCCCCAGCATTTT. Protein sequence: CASSQDRQGGQPQHF.

The V gene is TRBV27, the J gene TRBJ2-7; tentatively, D is TRBD2 (6 bases). CDR1 is MNHEY and CDR2 is SMNVEV in the germline V gene (reference sequence). Trimming left V 10 bases short and J 3 bases short, with 16 bases between. CDR3 length: 13 amino acids. The CDR3 loop reads CATRGGRYYEQYF. CDR3 DNA: TGTGCCACCCGGGGAGGACGATACTACGAGCAGTACTTC.

The chain has TRBV28 and TRBJ2-7, with TRBD1 identical over 7 bases. Germline CDR1 MDHEN, CDR2 SYDVKM. The CDR3 has 15 amino acids. The ends lost 1 base at V and 3 bases at J; junction bases unmatched: 6. The CDR3 loop is CASSLYTGARYEQYF. The CDR3 DNA reads TGTGCCAGCAGTTTATACACAGGGGCCCGCTACGAGCAGTACTTC.

V gene TRBV7-7 combines with J gene TRBJ2-5; 7 nucleotides agree with TRBD2. The CDR3 is 14 amino acids. V lost 5 bases to trimming and J lost 2 bases; unmatched junction nucleotides: 5. The germline gives CDR1 SSHAT, CDR2 FNYEAQ (reference sequence). The CDR3 nucleotides are TGTGCCAGCAGCCCGCGGACTAGTCAAGAGACCCAGTACTTC. This gives the protein CASSPRTSQETQYF.

The rearrangement uses TRBV5-6 and TRBJ2-5, with 9 bases aligning to TRBD1. This CDR3 spans 14 amino acids. CDR1 is SGHDT, CDR2 YYEEEE, per germline. J gave up 5 bases and V 7 bases, and 9 bases lay outside the gene matches. This chain's CDR3 is CASAYRGRGETQYF. The DNA for the CDR3 is TGTGCCAGCGCATACAGGGGGCGCGGGGAGACCCAGTACTTC.